The rows below give T cell receptor beta chains drawn from one sample of a study of regulatory T cells in long-lasting Graves disease. TCRdb ran MiXCR on the multiplex PCR reads and lists one entry per CDR3 protein. Of 450,000 or so distinct CDR3 sequences listed, 20% to 25% are singletons. The specimen was peripheral blood mononuclear cells (PBMCs), collected when the disease was refractory, from a patient treated with antithyroid drugs. These receptors all stem from a female donor with Graves disease. Each CDR3 is given with its conserved first and last residue. Fields, in order: J gene, clone size, D gene, V gene, CDR3 DNA, CDR3 protein. D genes are given only for firm matches. The size entry is marked missing in some rows and otherwise reads once, few, many or a size class.

J gene: TRBJ2-7
clone size: once
D gene: NA
V gene: TRBV20-1
CDR3 DNA: TGCAGTGCTAGAGACCCGGACAGCGCTAGACTAATCTACGAGCAGTACTTC
CDR3 protein: CSARDPDSARLIYEQYF

J gene: TRBJ1-2
clone size: many
D gene: NA
V gene: TRBV28
CDR3 DNA: TGTGCCACCGCCGCGGGGTTTATCTATGGCTACACCTTC
CDR3 protein: CATAAGFIYGYTF

J gene: TRBJ1-1
clone size: NA
D gene: NA
V gene: TRBV10-3
CDR3 DNA: TGTGCCATCAGTGAGTCTGGTGTAGCTGAAGCTTTCTTT
CDR3 protein: CAISESGVAEAFF

J gene: TRBJ1-1
clone size: NA
D gene: NA
V gene: TRBV27
CDR3 DNA: TGTGCCAGCAGTCCCACAAATCGGGCCACTGAAGCTTTCTTT
CDR3 protein: CASSPTNRATEAFF

J gene: TRBJ2-7
clone size: many
D gene: NA
V gene: TRBV2
CDR3 DNA: TGTGCCAGCAGTGAGAGAGGATCCTACGAGCAGTACTTC
CDR3 protein: CASSERGSYEQYF

J gene: TRBJ2-6
clone size: few
D gene: NA
V gene: TRBV19
CDR3 DNA: TGTGCCAGTAGTATTTTGGTGGGGCGCCGGAATGGGGCCAACGTCCTGACTTTC
CDR3 protein: CASSILVGRRNGANVLTF

J gene: TRBJ1-2
clone size: many
D gene: TRBD1
V gene: TRBV20-1
CDR3 DNA: TGCAGTGCTTGGGACAAATCCGGGACAGCGCGCGGCTACACCTTC
CDR3 protein: CSAWDKSGTARGYTF

J gene: TRBJ1-1
clone size: NA
D gene: TRBD1
V gene: TRBV15
CDR3 DNA: TGTGCCACCAGCAGGGGGGACAGGGGGGACACTGAAGCTTTCTTT
CDR3 protein: CATSRGDRGDTEAFF

J gene: TRBJ1-1
clone size: few
D gene: TRBD1
V gene: TRBV4-1
CDR3 DNA: TGCGCCAGCAGCCACGGCAATAGACAGGGGAACACTGAAGCTTTCTTT
CDR3 protein: CASSHGNRQGNTEAFF

J gene: TRBJ2-7
clone size: many
D gene: TRBD1
V gene: TRBV28
CDR3 DNA: TGTGCCAGCAGGGAACCCGGGACAGGGAGTTACGAGCAGTACTTC
CDR3 protein: CASREPGTGSYEQYF

J gene: TRBJ1-6
clone size: few
D gene: TRBD1
V gene: TRBV20-1
CDR3 DNA: TGCAGTGCTAGAGATTCAGGGGGCTCTAATTCACCCCTCCACTTT
CDR3 protein: CSARDSGGSNSPLHF

J gene: TRBJ1-1
clone size: once
D gene: NA
V gene: TRBV27
CDR3 DNA: TGTGCCAGCAGTTCCCGGGGCAGGTCTTCATATAAAGCTTTCTTT
CDR3 protein: CASSSRGRSSYKAFF

J gene: TRBJ2-1
clone size: few
D gene: TRBD2
V gene: TRBV6-2/TRBV6-3
CDR3 DNA: TGTGCCAGCAGTTACTGGACTAGCGACAATGAGCAGTTCTTC
CDR3 protein: CASSYWTSDNEQFF

J gene: TRBJ1-1
clone size: NA
D gene: NA
V gene: TRBV19
CDR3 DNA: TGTGCCAGTAGTAAGGACAGTCGTCACTCCCCTGCTGAAGCTTTCTTT
CDR3 protein: CASSKDSRHSPAEAFF

J gene: TRBJ2-1
clone size: NA
D gene: NA
V gene: TRBV20-1
CDR3 DNA: TGCAGTGCCAACCCTTTCAATGAGCAGTTCTTC
CDR3 protein: CSANPFNEQFF

J gene: TRBJ2-2
clone size: few
D gene: NA
V gene: TRBV7-3
CDR3 DNA: TGTGCCAGCAGCCCCAGTGGGGCAGAGAACACCGGGGAGCTGTTTTTT
CDR3 protein: CASSPSGAENTGELFF

J gene: TRBJ1-5
clone size: NA
D gene: NA
V gene: TRBV6-5
CDR3 DNA: TGTGCCAGCAGTTACTCGAACAGGGACCATCAGCCCCAGCATTTT
CDR3 protein: CASSYSNRDHQPQHF

J gene: TRBJ2-7
clone size: many
D gene: TRBD1
V gene: TRBV6-1
CDR3 DNA: TGTGCCAGCCCGCAAGAGGACAGGGTAAAGGACGAGCAGTACTTC
CDR3 protein: CASPQEDRVKDEQYF

J gene: TRBJ2-1
clone size: NA
D gene: NA
V gene: TRBV6-2/TRBV6-3
CDR3 DNA: TGTGCCACCCGGCTATACAATGAGCAGTTCTTC
CDR3 protein: CATRLYNEQFF

J gene: TRBJ1-5
clone size: many
D gene: NA
V gene: TRBV2
CDR3 DNA: TGTGCCAGCAGTGAAGGGCCCCCCAATCAGCCCCAGCATTTT
CDR3 protein: CASSEGPPNQPQHF

J gene: TRBJ2-1
clone size: NA
D gene: TRBD2
V gene: TRBV9
CDR3 DNA: TGTGCCAGCAGCGTAGGGTTAGCGGGGGCCTTTAATGAGCAGTTCTTC
CDR3 protein: CASSVGLAGAFNEQFF

J gene: TRBJ2-5
clone size: many
D gene: NA
V gene: TRBV6-1
CDR3 DNA: TGTGCCTCCGCACGGGAGACCCAGTACTTC
CDR3 protein: CASARETQYF

J gene: TRBJ1-1
clone size: NA
D gene: TRBD1
V gene: TRBV29-1
CDR3 DNA: TGCAGCGTTGAATGGCAGGACAGGGGGCACAAAATGAGCACTGAAGCTTTCTTT
CDR3 protein: CSVEWQDRGHKMSTEAFF

J gene: TRBJ2-2
clone size: few
D gene: TRBD2
V gene: TRBV6-2/TRBV6-3
CDR3 DNA: TGTGCCAGCAGAAAAGAGCGGGAGGGGCCCGGGGAGCTGTTTTTT
CDR3 protein: CASRKEREGPGELFF

J gene: TRBJ1-1
clone size: few
D gene: NA
V gene: TRBV20-1
CDR3 DNA: TGCAGTGCTAGAGCTACCGGACGGCTGAACACTGAAGCTTTCTTT
CDR3 protein: CSARATGRLNTEAFF

J gene: TRBJ1-2
clone size: many
D gene: NA
V gene: TRBV20-1
CDR3 DNA: TGCAGTGCTAGAGATTTGGGCAGGGGATTCTATGGCTACACCTTC
CDR3 protein: CSARDLGRGFYGYTF

J gene: TRBJ2-7
clone size: many
D gene: TRBD1
V gene: TRBV28
CDR3 DNA: TGTGCCAGCAGCTCACCGGGACAGGGGGATGAGCAGTACTTC
CDR3 protein: CASSSPGQGDEQYF

J gene: TRBJ2-7
clone size: NA
D gene: NA
V gene: TRBV3-1
CDR3 DNA: TGTGCCAGCAGCCAGGACCCTAGCGCCTCCTACGAGCAGTACTTC
CDR3 protein: CASSQDPSASYEQYF